Below, one TCR beta chain is given with its context. Its antigen remains unknown. Looked up from germline, CDR1 is DFQATT and CDR2 is SNEGSKA (reference sequence). There are 13 residues in the CDR3. After skipping T cell sorting, the authors isolated total RNA from whole blood. The data were obtained in a study of monozygotic twins with inflammatory bowel disease. Study-level findings and limits: Background noise in patient repertoires may stem from differing immunosuppressive treatments.

Nested amplification of TCRalpha and TCRbeta cDNA involved two PCRs of around 16 and 10 cycles. TCRdb reprocessed the 5' RACE reads, with one entry per CDR3 protein and no DNA. The sample shows 150,000 to 200,000 distinct CDR3 sequences, and about 8% sits with its ten largest clones. The sample was blood. This rearrangement joins TRBV20-1 to TRBJ1-2. The TCR sequence derives from a human donor with ulcerative colitis or Crohn's disease, or a healthy co-twin of an affected twin (not recorded which). CDR3 loop: CSATETASYGYTF.